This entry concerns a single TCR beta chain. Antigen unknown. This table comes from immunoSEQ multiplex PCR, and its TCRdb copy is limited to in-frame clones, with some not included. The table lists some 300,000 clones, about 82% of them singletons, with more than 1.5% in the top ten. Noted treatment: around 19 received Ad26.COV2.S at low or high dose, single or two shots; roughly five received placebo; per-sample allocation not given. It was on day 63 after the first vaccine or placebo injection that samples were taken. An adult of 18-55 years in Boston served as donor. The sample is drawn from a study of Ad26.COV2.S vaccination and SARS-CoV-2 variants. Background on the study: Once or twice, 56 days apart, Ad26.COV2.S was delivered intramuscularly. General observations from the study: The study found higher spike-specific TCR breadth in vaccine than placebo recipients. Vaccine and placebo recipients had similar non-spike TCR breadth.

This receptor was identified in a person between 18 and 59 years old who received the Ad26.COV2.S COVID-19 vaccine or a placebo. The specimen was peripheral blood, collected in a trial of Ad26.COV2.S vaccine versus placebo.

This CDR3 is CASSPTLRAGYTF. DNA for the CDR3: TGTGCCAGCAGCCCAACGCTACGGGCTGGCTACACCTTC. This chain joins TRBV6-5 and TRBJ1-2; D gene ambiguous. This CDR3 is 13 amino acids long. The V gene lost 6 bases and the J gene lost 7 bases, with 15 bases spanning the gap. Germline CDR1 is MNHEY and CDR2 is SVGAGI.